This TCR beta chain was observed in a study of blood T cell repertoires in COVID-19. Study-level information: Sources were T cells, B-cell-depleted T cells, or PBMCs; the material itself was cDNA or gDNA.

Some clones are missing from TCRdb's copy, which holds only in-frame ones; the method was immunoSEQ multiplex PCR. Altogether about 130,000 clones are present, around 80% being singletons, with the ten largest covering 1.9%. CDR3 size: 13 residues. Germline V CDR1 and CDR2: SGHRS, YFSETQ. V was cut by 7 bases and J by 10 bases, with 18 bases left in between. Sequenced: peripheral blood. This clonotype was sampled from a man aged 65-85 years with acute or convalescent COVID-19. V gene TRBV5-1 combines with J gene TRBJ2-1; D might be TRBD2 (6 bases). This CDR3 is CASSLRDSREQFF. Here the CDR3 DNA reads TGCGCCAGCTCCCTCCGGGACTCCAGGGAGCAGTTCTTC.